Listed below are T cell receptor beta chains from one sample, sequenced in a study of blood T cell repertoires in COVID-19. Method: immunoSEQ multiplex PCR; TCRdb's copy keeps in-frame clones and lacks some. The data hold some 220,000 clones, with more than 75% observed a single time. Sequencing was done on a sample of peripheral blood. The receptor source for this set is a man aged 50 to 59 who had recovered from COVID-19. The CDR3 runs from the conserved cysteine through the conserved F or W. Fields, in order: V gene, clone size, J gene, D gene, CDR3 protein, CDR3 DNA. The D gene is left open where the match is weak. Clone size is shown for a subset of rows, as once, few, many or a class of expanded clone.

>TRBV7-9|.|TRBJ2-2|TRBD2
CASSSGLAGLNTGELFF
TGTGCCAGCAGCTCGGGACTAGCGGGATTAAACACCGGGGAGCTGTTTTTT
>TRBV6-5|.|TRBJ2-7|TRBD2
CASSYSTLAGYEQYF
TGTGCCAGCAGTTACTCGACCCTAGCGGGATACGAGCAGTACTTC
>TRBV5-1|.|TRBJ2-3|TRBD2
CASSYKTSGRAGAEDTQYF
TGCGCCAGCAGCTACAAGACTAGCGGGAGGGCCGGGGCGGAAGATACGCAGTATTTT
>TRBV27|once|TRBJ1-2|.
CASNEEAKGYTF
TGTGCCAGCAACGAGGAGGCGAAAGGCTACACCTTC
>TRBV12-5|.|TRBJ2-2|.
CASGPGSGELFF
TGTGCTAGTGGCCCAGGGTCGGGGGAGCTGTTTTTT
>TRBV3-1/TRBV3-2|once|TRBJ1-6|TRBD1
CASNTQGANNSPLHF
TGTGCCAGCAACACACAGGGGGCGAATAATTCACCCCTCCACTTT
>TRBV3-1/TRBV3-2|.|TRBJ2-1|TRBD2
CASSHQGTSGTYNEQFF
TGTGCCAGCAGCCATCAAGGGACTAGCGGGACATACAATGAGCAGTTCTTC
>TRBV7-9|.|TRBJ1-2|TRBD1
CASSEGLTGGGYTF
TGTGCCAGCAGCGAAGGGTTGACAGGGGGTGGCTACACCTTC
>TRBV7-8|.|TRBJ1-1|TRBD1
CASSLTGLNTEAFF
TGTGCCAGCAGCCTGACAGGGCTGAACACTGAAGCTTTCTTT
>TRBV19|.|TRBJ2-7|TRBD1
CASSPNPGTGAYEQYF
TGTGCCAGTAGTCCCAACCCCGGGACAGGGGCCTACGAGCAGTACTTC
>TRBV27|.|TRBJ1-4|.
CASTPLRGGQTNEKLFF
TGTGCCAGCACCCCCCTTAGGGGGGGCCAAACTAATGAAAAACTGTTTTTT
>TRBV18|.|TRBJ2-7|.
CASSLQGLDEQYF
TGTGCCAGCTCACTACAGGGTTTGGACGAGCAGTACTTC
>TRBV9|.|TRBJ2-2|TRBD2
CASSPRGLAGAGELFF
TGTGCCAGCAGCCCGAGGGGACTAGCGGGAGCCGGGGAGCTGTTTTTT
>TRBV14|.|TRBJ2-1|TRBD1
CASSPLDRGFYNEQFF
TGTGCCAGCAGCCCTCTCGACAGGGGATTCTACAATGAGCAGTTCTTC
>TRBV3-1/TRBV3-2|.|TRBJ2-7|TRBD2
CASSQERGRESSYEQYF
TGTGCCAGCAGCCAAGAAAGAGGGAGGGAGAGCTCCTACGAGCAGTACTTC
>TRBV7-9|.|TRBJ2-1|.
CASSSGLYNEQFF
TGTGCCAGCAGCTCCGGACTCTACAATGAGCAGTTCTTC
>TRBV28|.|TRBJ1-5|.
CASSPGGDQPQHF
TGTGCCAGCAGCCCGGGGGGCGATCAGCCCCAGCATTTT
>TRBV2|.|TRBJ2-6|.
CASRPALTAGANVLTF
TGTGCCAGCAGGCCCGCATTGACAGCCGGGGCCAACGTCCTGACTTTC
>TRBV7-9|.|TRBJ2-7|TRBD2
CASSSTSGSSYEQYF
TGTGCCAGCAGCTCCACTAGCGGGAGCTCCTACGAGCAGTACTTC
>TRBV11-3|once|TRBJ2-3|.
CASSLYQFDTQYF
TGTGCCAGCAGCTTGTATCAGTTCGATACGCAGTATTTT
>TRBV6-6|.|TRBJ2-7|TRBD1
CASSRWTGPSSSYEQYF
TGTGCCAGCAGTAGATGGACAGGGCCTTCCAGCTCCTACGAGCAGTACTTC
>TRBV28|.|TRBJ1-6|TRBD1
CASSFPDRAGSPLHF
TGTGCCAGCAGTTTCCCCGACAGGGCCGGGTCACCCCTCCACTTT
>TRBV2|.|TRBJ2-4|TRBD2
CASIGLAGVSKNIQYF
TGTGCCAGCATTGGACTAGCGGGAGTTTCCAAAAACATTCAGTACTTC
>TRBV3-1/TRBV3-2|.|TRBJ2-5|.
CASSQGSGITLQETQYF
TGTGCCAGCAGCCAAGGTTCGGGAATCACACTACAAGAGACCCAGTACTTC
>TRBV10-3|.|TRBJ2-1|TRBD2
CAISEREGSYNEQFF
TGTGCCATCAGTGAGCGGGAGGGCTCCTACAATGAGCAGTTCTTC
>TRBV7-9|.|TRBJ2-1|.
CASSPAGGPANEQFF
TGTGCCAGCAGCCCGGCGGGCGGGCCGGCTAATGAGCAGTTCTTC
>TRBV19|.|TRBJ2-7|.
CASSSGIAYEQYF
TGTGCCAGTAGTAGCGGGATTGCCTACGAGCAGTACTTC
>TRBV5-4|.|TRBJ1-2|.
CASSSAAAYGYTF
TGTGCCAGCAGCTCGGCCGCGGCCTATGGCTACACCTTC
>TRBV28|.|TRBJ2-7|TRBD2
CASRSGSSYEQYF
TGTGCCAGCAGGAGCGGGAGCTCCTACGAGCAGTACTTC
>TRBV27|.|TRBJ2-7|.
CASSRRDIAYEQYF
TGTGCCAGCAGTCGCCGGGACATAGCCTACGAGCAGTACTTC
>TRBV6-5|.|TRBJ2-1|TRBD2
CASRSGTTYNEQFF
TGTGCCAGCAGGAGCGGGACTACCTACAATGAGCAGTTCTTC
>TRBV30|.|TRBJ2-7|.
CAWTSSSGWGPGEQYF
TGTGCCTGGACCTCCTCAAGTGGGTGGGGCCCGGGCGAGCAGTACTTC
>TRBV6-5|.|TRBJ2-2|.
CASSHRGTGELFF
TGTGCCAGCAGCCACCGCGGCACCGGGGAGCTGTTTTTT
>TRBV3-1/TRBV3-2|.|TRBJ2-7|TRBD2
CASSPGLAGASHEQYF
TGTGCCAGCAGCCCCGGACTAGCGGGAGCTTCCCACGAGCAGTACTTC
>TRBV28|.|TRBJ2-1|TRBD2
CASSHSDAVLAGGPSNEQFF
TGTGCCAGCAGCCACTCGGACGCAGTTTTAGCGGGAGGGCCGTCCAATGAGCAGTTCTTC
>TRBV2|.|TRBJ2-2|.
CASSERNTGELFF
TGTGCCAGCAGTGAACGGAACACCGGGGAGCTGTTTTTT
>TRBV25-1|.|TRBJ2-7|TRBD2
CAAGTSGQYEQYF
TGTGCAGCCGGGACTAGCGGCCAGTACGAGCAGTACTTC
>TRBV5-1|.|TRBJ2-7|TRBD1
CASSLPGTVYEQYF
TGCGCCAGCAGCTTGCCCGGGACAGTCTACGAGCAGTACTTC
>TRBV7-2|.|TRBJ2-7|TRBD2
CASSSVAGGSYEQYF
TGTGCCAGCAGTTCCGTAGCGGGAGGATCCTACGAGCAGTACTTC
>TRBV28|.|TRBJ2-7|TRBD2
CASIPGGGYEQYF
TGTGCCAGCATCCCGGGAGGGGGCTACGAGCAGTACTTC
>TRBV4-1|.|TRBJ1-6|TRBD1
CASSQDSRTGYSPLHF
TGCGCCAGCAGCCAAGATTCGCGGACAGGCTATTCACCCCTCCACTTT
>TRBV28|.|TRBJ2-5|TRBD2
CASSSGLAGVLQETQYF
TGTGCCAGCAGTTCGGGACTAGCGGGAGTGCTCCAAGAGACCCAGTACTTC
>TRBV5-6|.|TRBJ1-1|TRBD1
CASSRDRANTEAFF
TGTGCCAGCAGCCGGGACAGGGCGAACACTGAAGCTTTCTTT
>TRBV7-2|once|TRBJ2-1|TRBD2
CASKGTRSEFF
TGTGCCAGCAAGGGGACTAGAAGTGAGTTCTTC
>TRBV5-1|.|TRBJ2-2|.
CASSLVSGISGELFF
TGCGCCAGCAGCTTGGTGTCGGGGATATCGGGGGAGCTGTTTTTT
>TRBV5-1|.|TRBJ1-2|TRBD1
CASSLTTGEYGYTF
TGCGCCAGCAGCTTGACGACAGGGGAATATGGCTACACCTTC
>TRBV30|.|TRBJ1-2|TRBD1
CAWTLRDRPSLF
TGTGCCTGGACCCTACGGGACAGGCCTTCCCTATTC
>TRBV9|.|TRBJ2-7|TRBD2
CASSRLAGSYEQYF
TGTGCCAGCTCCAGGCTAGCGGGTTCCTACGAGCAGTACTTC
>TRBV13|.|TRBJ2-7|TRBD1
CASSLGTGLSYEQYF
TGTGCCAGCAGCCTCGGGACAGGGTTATCCTACGAGCAGTACTTC
>TRBV23-1|.|TRBJ2-5|TRBD2
CASSLGRERDQIGETQYF
TGCGCCAGCAGTTTAGGGAGGGAGCGAGACCAAATCGGGGAGACCCAGTACTTC
>TRBV7-9|.|TRBJ2-3|TRBD1
CASSLVAGTGATDTQYF
TGTGCCAGCAGCTTGGTCGCCGGGACAGGAGCCACAGATACGCAGTATTTT
>TRBV5-1|.|TRBJ2-3|TRBD2
CASNPTGLAGGDTQYF
TGCGCCAGCAACCCTACCGGACTAGCGGGGGGGGATACGCAGTATTTT
>TRBV2|.|TRBJ2-5|TRBD1
CASRIQGIRQETQYF
TGTGCCAGCAGAATACAGGGGATCAGGCAGGAGACCCAGTACTTC
>TRBV5-1|.|TRBJ1-4|TRBD1
CASSLGTGESGKLFF
TGCGCCAGCAGCTTGGGCACAGGGGAGTCCGGAAAACTGTTTTTT
>TRBV11-1|.|TRBJ2-5|.
CASSFAGEETQYF
TGTGCCAGCAGCTTTGCAGGCGAAGAGACCCAGTACTTC
>TRBV19|.|TRBJ2-1|.
CATRTRQAGDEQFF
TGTGCCACCCGTACTAGGCAGGCTGGAGATGAGCAGTTCTTC
>TRBV3-1/TRBV3-2|.|TRBJ1-1|TRBD1
CASSHGQGGTEAFF
TGTGCCAGCAGCCATGGCCAGGGGGGCACTGAAGCTTTCTTT